The TCR beta chain under discussion was sequenced for a study of blood T cell repertoires in COVID-19. Background on the study: From T cells, B-cell-depleted T cells, or PBMCs came the material, which was cDNA or gDNA.

Recruits, aged roughly 18 to 100 years, lived in under 25 US areas. Participants' own reports of clinical history determined their cohort assignment. All recovered Cohort 3 donors got two negative PCRs, got clearance, or saw symptom resolution. Using immunoSEQ multiplex PCR, the repertoire was profiled, and TCRdb retains in-frame clones only, with some absent. The table records more than 250,000 clones, about 89% of them present only once. The germline gives CDR1 WNHNN, CDR2 SYGVQD (reference sequence). Losses at the gene ends were 4 bases for V and 5 bases for J; bases not matched to a gene: 4. The CDR3 spans 14 residues.

The clonotype originates from a woman aged 30 to 39 who had recovered from COVID-19. This chain links TRBV10-1 with TRBJ1-4; 7 bases agree with TRBD1. The sequenced sample was PBMCs or T cells enriched from blood (not recorded which). CDR3 residues: CASSGTGENEKLFF. CDR3 DNA sequence: TGCGCCAGCAGTGGGACAGGAGAAAATGAAAAACTGTTTTTT.